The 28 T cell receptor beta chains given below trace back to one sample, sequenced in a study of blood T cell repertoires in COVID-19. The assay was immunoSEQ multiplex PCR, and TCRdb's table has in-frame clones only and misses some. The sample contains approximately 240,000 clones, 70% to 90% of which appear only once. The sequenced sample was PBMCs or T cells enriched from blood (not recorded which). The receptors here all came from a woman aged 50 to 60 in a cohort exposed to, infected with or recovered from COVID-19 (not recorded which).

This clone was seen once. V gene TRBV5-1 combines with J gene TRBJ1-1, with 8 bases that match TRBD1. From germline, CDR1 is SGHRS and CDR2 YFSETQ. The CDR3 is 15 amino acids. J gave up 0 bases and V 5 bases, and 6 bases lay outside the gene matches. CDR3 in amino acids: CASRPGTGLNTEAFF. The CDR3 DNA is TGCGCCAGCAGACCCGGGACAGGACTGAACACTGAAGCTTTCTTT.

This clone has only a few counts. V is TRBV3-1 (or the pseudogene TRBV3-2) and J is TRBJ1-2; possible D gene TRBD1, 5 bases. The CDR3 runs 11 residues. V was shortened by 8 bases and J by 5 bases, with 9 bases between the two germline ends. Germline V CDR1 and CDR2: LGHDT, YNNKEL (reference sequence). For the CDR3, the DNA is TGTGCCAGCCAGGGACTTTATGGCTACACCTTC. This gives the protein CASQGLYGYTF.

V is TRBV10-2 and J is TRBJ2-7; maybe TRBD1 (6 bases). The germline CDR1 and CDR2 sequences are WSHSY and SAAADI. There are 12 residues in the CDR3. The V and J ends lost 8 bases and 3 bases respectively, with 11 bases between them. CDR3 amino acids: CASGQGYYEQYF. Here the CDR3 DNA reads TGCGCCAGCGGGCAGGGGTACTACGAGCAGTACTTC.

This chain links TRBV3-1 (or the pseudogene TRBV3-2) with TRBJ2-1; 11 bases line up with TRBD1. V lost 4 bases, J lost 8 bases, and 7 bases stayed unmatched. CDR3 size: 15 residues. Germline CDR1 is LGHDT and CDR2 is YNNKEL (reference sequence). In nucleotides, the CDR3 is TGTGCCAGCAGCCCTCGGGACAGGGGGGCGTATGAGCAGTTCTTC. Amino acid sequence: CASSPRDRGAYEQFF.

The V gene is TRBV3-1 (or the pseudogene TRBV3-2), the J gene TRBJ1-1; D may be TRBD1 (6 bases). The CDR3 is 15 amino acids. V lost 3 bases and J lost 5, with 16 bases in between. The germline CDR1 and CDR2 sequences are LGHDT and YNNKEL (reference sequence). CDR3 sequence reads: CASSHQFDRRTEAFF. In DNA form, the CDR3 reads TGTGCCAGCAGCCACCAGTTCGACAGGCGGACTGAAGCTTTCTTT.

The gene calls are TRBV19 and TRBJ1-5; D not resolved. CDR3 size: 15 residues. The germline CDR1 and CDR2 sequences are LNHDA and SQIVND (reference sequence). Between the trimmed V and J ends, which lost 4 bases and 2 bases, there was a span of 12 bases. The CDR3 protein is CASSTPDGRNQPQHF. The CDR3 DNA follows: TGTGCCAGTAGTACGCCTGATGGGCGCAATCAGCCCCAGCATTTT.

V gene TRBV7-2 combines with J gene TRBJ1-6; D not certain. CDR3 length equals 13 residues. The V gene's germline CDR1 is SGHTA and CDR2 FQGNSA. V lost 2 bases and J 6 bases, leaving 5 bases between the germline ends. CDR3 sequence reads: CASSLLRNSPLHF. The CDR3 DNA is TGTGCCAGCAGCTTATTGCGTAATTCACCCCTCCACTTT.

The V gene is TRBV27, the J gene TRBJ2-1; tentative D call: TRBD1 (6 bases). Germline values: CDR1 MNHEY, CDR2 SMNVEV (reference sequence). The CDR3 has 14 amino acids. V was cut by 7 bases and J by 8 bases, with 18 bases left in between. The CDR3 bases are TGTGCCAGCAACGACCGAGGGGGTTTCGATGAGCAGTTCTTC. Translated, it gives CASNDRGGFDEQFF.

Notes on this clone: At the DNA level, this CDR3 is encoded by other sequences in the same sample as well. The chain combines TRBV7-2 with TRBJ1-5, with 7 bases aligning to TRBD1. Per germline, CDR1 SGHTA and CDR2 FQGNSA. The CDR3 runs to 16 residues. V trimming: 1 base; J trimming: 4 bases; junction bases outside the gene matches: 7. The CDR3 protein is CASSLVASGGNQPQHF. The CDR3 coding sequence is TGTGCCAGCAGCTTAGTGGCGTCAGGGGGGAATCAGCCCCAGCATTTT.

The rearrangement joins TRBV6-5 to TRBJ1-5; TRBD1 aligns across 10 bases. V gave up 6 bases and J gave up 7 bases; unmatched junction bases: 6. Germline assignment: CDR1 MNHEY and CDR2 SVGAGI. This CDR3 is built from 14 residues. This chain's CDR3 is CASRSGTGVQPQHF. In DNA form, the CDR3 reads TGTGCCAGCAGATCCGGGACAGGGGTGCAGCCCCAGCATTTT.

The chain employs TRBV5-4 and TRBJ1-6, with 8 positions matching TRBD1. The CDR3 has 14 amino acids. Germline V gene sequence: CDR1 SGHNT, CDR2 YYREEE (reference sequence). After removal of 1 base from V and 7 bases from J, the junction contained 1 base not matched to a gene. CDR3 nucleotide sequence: TGTGCCAGCAGCTTGCGACAGGGGAATTCACCCCTCCACTTT. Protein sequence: CASSLRQGNSPLHF.

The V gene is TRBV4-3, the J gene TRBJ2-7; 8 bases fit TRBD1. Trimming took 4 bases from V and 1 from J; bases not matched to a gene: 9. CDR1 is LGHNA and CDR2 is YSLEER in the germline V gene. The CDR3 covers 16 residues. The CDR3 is CASSPSATGESYEQYF. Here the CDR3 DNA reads TGCGCCAGCAGCCCCAGTGCGACAGGGGAGTCCTACGAGCAGTACTTC.

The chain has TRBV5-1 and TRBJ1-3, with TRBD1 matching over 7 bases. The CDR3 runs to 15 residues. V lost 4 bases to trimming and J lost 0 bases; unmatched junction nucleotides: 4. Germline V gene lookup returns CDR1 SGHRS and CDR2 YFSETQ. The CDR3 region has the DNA TGCGCCAGCAGCCCGGGACAGAGCTCTGGAAACACCATATATTTT. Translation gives CASSPGQSSGNTIYF.

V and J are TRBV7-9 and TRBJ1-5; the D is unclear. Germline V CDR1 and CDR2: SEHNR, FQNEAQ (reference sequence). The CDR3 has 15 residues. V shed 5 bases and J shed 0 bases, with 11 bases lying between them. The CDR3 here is CASSQPGDSNQPQHF. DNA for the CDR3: TGTGCCAGCAGCCAACCGGGAGATAGCAATCAGCCCCAGCATTTT.

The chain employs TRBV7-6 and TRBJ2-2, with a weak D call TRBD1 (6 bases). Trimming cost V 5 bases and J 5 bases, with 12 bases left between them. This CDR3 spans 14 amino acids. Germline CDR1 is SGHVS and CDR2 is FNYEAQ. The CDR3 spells CASSGRTGTGELFF. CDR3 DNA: TGTGCCAGCAGCGGACGAACAGGGACCGGGGAGCTGTTTTTT. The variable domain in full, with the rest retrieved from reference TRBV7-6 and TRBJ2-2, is GAGVSQSPRYKVTKRGQDVALRCDPISGHVSLYWYRQALGQGPEFLTYFNYEAQQDKSGLPNDRFSAERPEGSISTLTIQRTEQRDSAMYRCASSGRTGTGELFFGEGSRLTVL.

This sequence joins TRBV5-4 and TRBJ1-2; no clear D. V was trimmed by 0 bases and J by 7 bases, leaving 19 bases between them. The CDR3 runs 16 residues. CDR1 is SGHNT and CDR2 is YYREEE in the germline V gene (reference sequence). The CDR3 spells CASSLVSVRPGGGYTF. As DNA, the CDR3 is TGTGCCAGCAGCTTGGTTTCTGTCAGACCGGGAGGTGGCTACACCTTC.

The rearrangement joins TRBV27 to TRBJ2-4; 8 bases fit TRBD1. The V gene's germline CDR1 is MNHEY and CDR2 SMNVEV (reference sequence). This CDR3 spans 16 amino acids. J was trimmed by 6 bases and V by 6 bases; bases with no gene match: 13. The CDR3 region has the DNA TGTGCCAGCAGATCCCGGACAGGGCAGGGAGTAAACATTCAGTACTTC. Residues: CASRSRTGQGVNIQYF.

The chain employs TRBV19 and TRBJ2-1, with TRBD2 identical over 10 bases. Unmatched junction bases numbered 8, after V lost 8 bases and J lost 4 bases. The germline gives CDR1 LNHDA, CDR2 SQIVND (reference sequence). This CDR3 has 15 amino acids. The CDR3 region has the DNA TGTGCCAGTTCAGGGCCGGGACTAGCGTACAATGAGCAGTTCTTC. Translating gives CASSGPGLAYNEQFF.

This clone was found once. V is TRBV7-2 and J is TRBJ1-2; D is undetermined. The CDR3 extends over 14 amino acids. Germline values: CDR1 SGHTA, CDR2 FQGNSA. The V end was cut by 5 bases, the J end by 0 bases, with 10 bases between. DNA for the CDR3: TGTGCCAGCAGCGCGATGTTCGCTAACTATGGCTACACCTTC. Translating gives CASSAMFANYGYTF.

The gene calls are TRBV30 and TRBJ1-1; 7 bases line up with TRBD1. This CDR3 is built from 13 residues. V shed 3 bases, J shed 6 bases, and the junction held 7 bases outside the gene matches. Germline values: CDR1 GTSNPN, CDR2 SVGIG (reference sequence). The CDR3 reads CAWSLQGSSEAFF. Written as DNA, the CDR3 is TGTGCCTGGAGCCTACAGGGGAGCTCTGAAGCTTTCTTT.

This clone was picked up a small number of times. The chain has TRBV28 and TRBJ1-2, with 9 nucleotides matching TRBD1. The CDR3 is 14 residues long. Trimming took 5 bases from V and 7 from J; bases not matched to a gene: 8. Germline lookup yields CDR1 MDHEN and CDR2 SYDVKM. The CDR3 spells CASSPGQGGSGYTF. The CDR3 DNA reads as TGTGCCAGCAGTCCGGGACAGGGAGGAAGTGGCTACACCTTC.

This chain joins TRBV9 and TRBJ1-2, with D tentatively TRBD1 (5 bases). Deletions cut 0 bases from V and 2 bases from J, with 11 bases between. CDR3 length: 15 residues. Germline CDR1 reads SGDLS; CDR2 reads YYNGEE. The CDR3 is CASSVAGGGNYGYTF. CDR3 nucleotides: TGTGCCAGCAGCGTAGCTGGGGGAGGAAACTATGGCTACACCTTC.

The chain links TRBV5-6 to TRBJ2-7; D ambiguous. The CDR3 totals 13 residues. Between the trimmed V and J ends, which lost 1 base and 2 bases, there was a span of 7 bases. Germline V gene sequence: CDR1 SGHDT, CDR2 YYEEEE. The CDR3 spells CASSLKHAYEQYF. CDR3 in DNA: TGTGCCAGCAGCTTGAAGCACGCCTACGAGCAGTACTTC.

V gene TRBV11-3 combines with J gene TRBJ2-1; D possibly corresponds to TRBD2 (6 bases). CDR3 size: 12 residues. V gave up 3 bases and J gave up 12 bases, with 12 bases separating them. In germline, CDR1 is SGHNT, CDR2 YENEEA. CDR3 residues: CASSFGGTGQFF. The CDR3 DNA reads TGTGCCAGCAGCTTCGGCGGGACGGGGCAGTTCTTC.

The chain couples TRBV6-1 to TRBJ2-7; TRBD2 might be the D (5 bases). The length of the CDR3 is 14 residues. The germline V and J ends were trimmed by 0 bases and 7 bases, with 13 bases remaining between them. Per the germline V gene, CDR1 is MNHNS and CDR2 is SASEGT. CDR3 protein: CASSEAGKYREQYF. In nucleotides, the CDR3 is TGTGCCAGCAGTGAAGCCGGGAAGTATAGAGAGCAGTACTTC.

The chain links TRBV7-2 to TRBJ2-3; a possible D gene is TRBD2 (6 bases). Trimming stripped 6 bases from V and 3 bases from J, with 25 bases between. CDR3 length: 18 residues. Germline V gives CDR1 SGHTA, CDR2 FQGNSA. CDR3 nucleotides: TGTGCCAGCAGTAGGACGACCGGGGGACTCATGGGGACAGATACGCAGTATTTT. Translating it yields CASSRTTGGLMGTDTQYF. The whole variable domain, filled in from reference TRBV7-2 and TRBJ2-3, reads GAGVSQSPSNKVTEKGKDVELRCDPISGHTALYWYRQSLGQGLEFLIYFQGNSAPDKSGLPSDRFSAERTGGSVSTLTIQRTQQEDSAVYLCASSRTTGGLMGTDTQYFGPGTRLTVL.

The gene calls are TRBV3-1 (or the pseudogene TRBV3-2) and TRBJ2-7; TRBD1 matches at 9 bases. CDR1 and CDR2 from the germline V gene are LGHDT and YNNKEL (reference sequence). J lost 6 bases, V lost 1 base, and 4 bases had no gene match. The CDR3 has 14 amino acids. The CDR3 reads CASSQGDRVREQYF. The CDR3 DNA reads TGTGCCAGCAGCCAAGGGGACAGGGTCCGCGAGCAGTACTTC.

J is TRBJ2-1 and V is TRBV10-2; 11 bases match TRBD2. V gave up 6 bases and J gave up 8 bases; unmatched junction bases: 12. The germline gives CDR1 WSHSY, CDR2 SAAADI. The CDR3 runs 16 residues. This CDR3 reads CASSPLAGGTRDEQFF. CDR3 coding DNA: TGCGCCAGCAGCCCTCTAGCGGGGGGAACGAGGGATGAGCAGTTCTTC.